This T cell receptor beta chain was captured by sequencing in a study of neurological immune-mediated disorders (dated by TCRdb to 2018 to 2020). In the study overall: Peripheral blood TCR-beta repertoires from patients with HTLV-I-associated myelopathy (HAM/TSP), patients with multiple sclerosis, and healthy controls were compared in the study using UMI-based sequencing. Longitudinal HAM/TSP donors and healthy donors each had 3 time-points at intervals of about 3-45 months. The cohort was made up of 68 subjects, consisting of some 14 HAM/TSP patients, 34 multiple sclerosis patients and approximately 20 healthy controls. Longitudinal samples, technical triplicates and paired sorted CD4+ and CD8+ T-cell subsets, alongside PBMC samples, were included among the approximately 99 TCR-beta libraries.

The full study reports these points: The highest TCR clonal expansion was observed in HAM/TSP patients, whereas the lowest was observed in MS patients, even when compared with healthy controls. Across subjects, expanded clones never shared an identical CDR3 amino acid sequence, which suggests that the TCR-beta repertoires in every group were private.

To synthesize cDNA, template-switch 5'RACE was performed with a primer carrying a 10-nucleotide random unique molecular identifier so that each TCR transcript was tagged. Every sequencing run covered 15-18 subjects and yielded more than 160 million TCR-beta sequences. Total RNA was extracted with the RNeasy kit. Using the KAPA Real-time Library Amplification kit, TCR-beta VDJ regions were amplified with primers for the TCR constant region and the 5'RACE anchor. A first PCR added sample indexes and Illumina adaptors, after which a second PCR increased the library yield. After Ampure bead purification, the TCR product of roughly 650 bp was size-selected on a 2% E-gel SizeSelection system. Library quality was checked on a Bioanalyzer, concentration was measured with Qubit, and libraries were quantified with the Kapa Library Quantification kit before pooling. Paired-end 2 x 150 bp sequencing of the libraries was performed on an Illumina HiSeq 2500. To increase sequence diversity, roughly 24-32% phiX was spiked into each library pool. The source study handled its data this way. Quality-filtered reads were processed with the UMI-based MiGEC pipeline, which removed over 80% of raw TCR sequences during error correction. VDJ genes were aligned to IMGT germline references, and each clonotype was defined by a unique CDR3 amino acid sequence together with V-J genes. Clonal expansion, Shannon diversity and CDR3 relatedness (CalcPairwiseDistances, ClusterSamples) were evaluated with VDJtools, and phylogenetic trees were built with CLCbio workbench. Expanded clones were defined as having at least 8 unique UMIs, based on coefficient-of-variation modelling across technical triplicates. TCRdb's own reprocessing of the public reads used fastp at Q25 and MiXCR and kept productive beta chains. Duplicate CDR3 protein sequences are folded into a single record with the most common DNA and genes. What appears here as the V and J calls and clone size reflects TCRdb's work, not the paper's. This sample is represented by some 60,000 distinct CDR3 sequences; 9.7% of them were singletons. The top ten clonotypes cover under 15% of the sample.

The sample's time point label, decoded: longitudinal time-point 2. Healthy controls were blood bank volunteers in Maryland, USA. Unsorted PBMC libraries were generated from 2 million PBMCs stored in RNAlater at -80 °C until RNA extraction. Peripheral blood was subjected to Ficoll-Hypaque density gradient centrifugation to isolate PBMCs, which were then cryopreserved in liquid nitrogen. This clonotype was found many times. The antigen this receptor binds is unknown. Base qualities are not at hand, and no much larger clone is one base apart. Clipping removes 5 bases from V and 3 bases from J, with 14 as the unmatched junction base count. CDR1 SGHTA and CDR2 FQGNSA are derived from the germline V gene. Including cysteine and phenylalanine, the CDR3 has 17 amino acids. The entry retains the CDR3 DNA only, 51 bases that are in frame from base 1.

This TCR was sampled from a man aged 25 to 40 in good health. The sequence links TRBV7-2 to TRBJ1-1; 8 central nucleotides agree with TRBD1. Sequenced input: PBMCs. In nucleotide form, the sequence is TGTGCCAGCAGCAACCCGGGACAGGAGTCCCGGGACACTGAAGCTTTCTTT. This codes for CASSNPGQESRDTEAFF.